A selection of T cell receptor beta chains follows, all from one sample in a study of Graves' ophthalmopathy and Graves' hyperthyroidism. In TCRdb, the multiplex PCR reads were re-called with MiXCR into one record per CDR3 protein. Of just over 600,000 distinct CDR3 sequences in the sample, 22% were seen once. The sequencing input was peripheral blood. Every receptor here comes from a woman aged 18-29 years with stable Graves' hyperthyroidism. Some clones in this sample may be carry-over from other donors' samples. CDR3s include the opening cysteine and the closing phenylalanine or tryptophan. D genes are given only for firm matches. Size is stated for part of the rows, as once, few or many counts, or as a class when the clone is expanded.

>TRBV20-1|TRBJ2-7|TRBD2|few
CSAPKPGLGSEQYF
TGCAGTGCTCCAAAACCGGGACTAGGAAGCGAGCAGTACTTC
>TRBV20-1|TRBJ1-4|.|.
CSARPNSSRREKLFF
TGCAGTGCTAGACCCAACTCCTCACGGCGTGAAAAACTGTTTTTT
>TRBV6-5|TRBJ1-2|TRBD1|many
CASSYSDRGGYGYTF
TGTGCCAGCAGTTACTCGGACAGGGGTGGCTATGGCTACACCTTC
>TRBV6-1|TRBJ2-5|TRBD1|.
CASSLWTGGSWEETQYF
TGTGCCAGCAGCCTGTGGACAGGGGGCTCGTGGGAAGAGACCCAGTACTTC
>TRBV2|TRBJ2-4|.|many
CASRQGLGKNIQYF
TGTGCCAGTCGTCAGGGACTGGGCAAAAACATTCAGTACTTC
>TRBV20-1|TRBJ2-7|TRBD1|many
CSANRDRAYEQYF
TGCAGTGCTAACCGGGACAGGGCCTACGAGCAGTACTTC
>TRBV7-6|TRBJ2-7|.|many
CASSLDGYGQYF
TGTGCCAGCAGCTTAGACGGGTACGGGCAGTACTTC
>TRBV24-1|TRBJ2-5|.|.
CATRGSAGGETQYF
TGTGCCACCAGAGGGTCTGCCGGTGGGGAGACCCAGTACTTC
>TRBV11-2|TRBJ2-2|.|few
CASSLESLNTGELFF
TGTGCCAGCAGCTTAGAGAGCTTGAACACCGGGGAGCTGTTTTTT
>TRBV6-1|TRBJ1-1|.|.
CASNPGGGTEAFF
TGTGCCAGCAACCCAGGAGGGGGCACTGAAGCTTTCTTT
>TRBV6-1|TRBJ1-1|.|many
CASSEADRRVNTEAFF
TGTGCCAGCAGTGAAGCCGACCGCCGGGTGAACACTGAAGCTTTCTTT
>TRBV29-1|TRBJ2-6|.|many
CSVDQGTGANVLTF
TGCAGCGTTGACCAAGGGACTGGGGCCAACGTCCTGACTTTC
>TRBV15|TRBJ1-1|TRBD1|.
CATSRDLLRAGGNTEAFF
TGTGCCACCAGCAGAGATTTATTAAGGGCAGGGGGGAACACTGAAGCTTTCTTT
>TRBV20-1|TRBJ2-2|.|many
CSARDLRDNTGELFF
TGCAGTGCTAGAGATCTTCGGGATAACACCGGGGAGCTGTTTTTT
>TRBV20-1|TRBJ1-2|TRBD1|.
CSARWRQGANYGYTF
TGCAGTGCTAGATGGAGACAGGGAGCTAACTATGGCTACACCTTC
>TRBV12-3/TRBV12-4|TRBJ1-1|TRBD1|many
CASRRTGDNTEAFF
TGTGCCAGCAGACGGACAGGGGATAACACTGAAGCTTTCTTT
>TRBV20-1|TRBJ1-2|TRBD1|many
CSVPQGRDYGYTF
TGCAGTGTCCCACAGGGGCGGGACTATGGCTACACCTTC
>TRBV11-1|TRBJ1-2|.|.
CASTGGRGESVYGYTF
TGTGCCAGCACCGGGGGCCGTGGCGAGTCGGTCTATGGCTACACCTTC
>TRBV6-1|TRBJ1-2|.|.
CASSAQGTRGYTF
TGTGCCAGCAGTGCGCAGGGGACCCGAGGCTACACCTTC
>TRBV4-1|TRBJ1-5|.|.
CASSQDRSTANQPQHF
TGCGCCAGCAGCCAAGATCGGTCAACAGCTAATCAGCCCCAGCATTTT
>TRBV6-2/TRBV6-3|TRBJ1-1|TRBD1|few
CASSDPGTGGTEAFF
TGTGCCAGCAGTGACCCCGGGACAGGAGGGACTGAAGCTTTCTTT
>TRBV5-1|TRBJ1-6|.|many
CASSPRWKNSPLHF
TGCGCCAGCAGCCCCCGATGGAAAAATTCACCCCTCCACTTT
>TRBV29-1|TRBJ1-2|TRBD1|few
CSVRDRGLYGYTF
TGCAGCGTTCGGGACAGGGGTCTCTATGGCTACACCTTC
>TRBV27|TRBJ2-7|.|many
CASSSWDGLTTYEQYF
TGTGCCAGCAGTTCCTGGGACGGGCTGACTACCTACGAGCAGTACTTC
>TRBV12-3/TRBV12-4|TRBJ1-5|.|many
CASSLDWRGRQPQHF
TGTGCCAGCAGTTTGGATTGGAGGGGCAGGCAGCCCCAGCATTTT
>TRBV20-1|TRBJ1-1|.|many
CSATHPAVNTEAFF
TGCAGTGCTACTCATCCTGCGGTGAACACTGAAGCTTTCTTT
>TRBV12-3/TRBV12-4|TRBJ2-7|TRBD2|many
CASSFLREAHEQYF
TGTGCCAGCAGTTTCTTGCGGGAGGCCCACGAGCAGTACTTC
>TRBV20-1|TRBJ1-2|TRBD1|.
CSARPPGQGPGYTF
TGCAGTGCTAGACCCCCGGGACAGGGGCCTGGCTACACCTTC
>TRBV7-3|TRBJ1-2|.|many
CASSLQGFGYTF
TGTGCCAGCAGCTTACAAGGGTTTGGCTACACCTTC
>TRBV6-5|TRBJ2-3|TRBD1|many
CASSYRGQGHTDTQYF
TGTGCCAGCAGTTACCGAGGACAGGGGCACACAGATACGCAGTATTTT
>TRBV4-2|TRBJ2-5|.|many
CASSQSRVIGEETQYF
TGTGCCAGCAGCCAAAGCCGAGTAATAGGAGAAGAGACCCAGTACTTC
>TRBV12-3/TRBV12-4|TRBJ1-2|.|many
CASSPPTEVIYGYTF
TGTGCCAGCAGTCCTCCGACAGAGGTTATCTATGGCTACACCTTC
>TRBV14|TRBJ1-2|.|many
CASSQDRRGAYGYTF
TGTGCCAGCAGCCAAGATAGGAGGGGGGCCTATGGCTACACCTTC
>TRBV7-2|TRBJ2-7|.|many
CASSLDTLEQYF
TGTGCCAGCAGCTTAGACACCCTCGAGCAGTACTTC
>TRBV19|TRBJ1-5|.|many
CASSIGVSGRNQPQHF
TGTGCCAGTAGTATTGGAGTTTCAGGGCGGAATCAGCCCCAGCATTTT
>TRBV12-3/TRBV12-4|TRBJ1-3|.|many
CASSLLTPSSGNTIYF
TGTGCCAGCAGTTTGTTAACTCCCAGCTCTGGAAACACCATATATTTT
>TRBV6-5|TRBJ2-5|.|few
CASSLGGAKETQYF
TGTGCCAGCAGTTTAGGGGGAGCTAAAGAGACCCAGTACTTC
>TRBV7-8|TRBJ2-6|TRBD1|.
CASISRQGPLSGANVLTF
TGTGCCAGCATCTCTCGACAGGGACCCCTCTCTGGGGCCAACGTCCTGACTTTC
>TRBV10-3|TRBJ1-1|.|.
CAIRARENTEAFF
TGTGCCATCAGAGCGAGGGAGAACACTGAAGCTTTCTTT
>TRBV7-2|TRBJ2-7|.|few
CASTIARGRPMYEQYF
TGTGCCAGCACCATAGCCAGGGGCAGGCCAATGTACGAGCAGTACTTC
>TRBV7-3|TRBJ2-2|.|many
CASSPQLLMNTGELFF
TGTGCCAGCAGCCCACAGCTTCTTATGAACACCGGGGAGCTGTTTTTT
>TRBV2|TRBJ2-2|.|many
CASSEQSNTGELFF
TGTGCCAGCAGTGAACAGTCGAACACCGGGGAGCTGTTTTTT
>TRBV5-1|TRBJ2-5|.|many
CASSALPGQGETQYF
TGCGCCAGCAGCGCCCTACCCGGGCAAGGGGAGACCCAGTACTTC
>TRBV6-4|TRBJ1-3|TRBD1|many
CASRRTGLLYGDAGNTIYF
TGTGCCAGCAGAAGGACAGGCCTCCTATATGGAGACGCTGGAAACACCATATATTTT
>TRBV6-1|TRBJ2-2|TRBD1|few
CASRGTVYTGELFF
TGTGCCAGCAGGGGGACAGTATACACCGGGGAGCTGTTTTTT
>TRBV12-3/TRBV12-4|TRBJ1-1|.|many
CASSLRFRVGDFF
TGTGCCAGCAGTTTGAGGTTCAGGGTTGGTGATTTCTTT
>TRBV6-1|TRBJ1-6|.|.
CASSRYRDYNSPLHF
TGTGCCAGCAGTAGATACCGGGACTATAATTCACCCCTCCACTTT
>TRBV6-2/TRBV6-3|TRBJ1-1|TRBD1|.
CASSSPIQGTNTEAFF
TGTGCCAGCAGTTCCCCGATACAGGGGACGAACACTGAAGCTTTCTTT
>TRBV2|TRBJ2-7|.|many
CASSDVTAYEQYF
TGTGCCAGCAGTGACGTAACAGCATACGAGCAGTACTTC
>TRBV10-3|TRBJ1-6|TRBD1|many
CAISERQGEASPLHF
TGTGCCATCAGTGAGAGACAGGGGGAGGCCTCACCCCTCCACTTT
>TRBV7-2|TRBJ2-2|.|many
CASSLAAGTGELFF
TGTGCCAGCAGCTTAGCGGCGGGCACCGGGGAGCTGTTTTTT
>TRBV28|TRBJ1-1|.|.
CASSFAAGEAFF
TGTGCCAGCAGTTTTGCCGCAGGGGAAGCTTTCTTT
>TRBV4-1|TRBJ2-5|.|.
CASSRGQWREETKHF
TGCGCCAGCAGCCGCGGCCAGTGGCGGGAAGAGACCAAGCACTTC
>TRBV20-1|TRBJ1-1|.|many
CSARDMNGGDTEAFF
TGCAGTGCTAGAGATATGAACGGCGGTGACACTGAAGCTTTCTTT
>TRBV12-3/TRBV12-4|TRBJ1-1|.|many
CASSKGQAFEAFF
TGTGCCAGCAGTAAGGGACAAGCCTTTGAAGCTTTCTTT